This entry features one T cell receptor beta chain sequence. The V gene lost 7 bases and the J gene lost 6 bases, with 15 bases spanning the gap. The CDR3 sequence is 13 residues long. CDR1 is LNHDA, CDR2 SQIVND, per germline (reference sequence). Time point defined: blood from clinic visit 5 months post-surgery; TSC patient then seizure free. The source of the sample is a study of brain T cells in children with intractable seizures. Libraries were prepared by immunoSEQ multiplex PCR; TCRdb keeps only in-frame clonotypes and omits some of them. The sample has approximately 330,000 clones; 85% to 95% are singletons.

Source: peripheral blood, taken 4 to 5 months after surgery. V usage is TRBV19 and J usage is TRBJ1-1, with D perhaps matching TRBD1 (6 bases). This sequence originates from a boy under three years old with tuberous sclerosis and intractable seizures. CDR3 DNA sequence: TGTGCCAGTAACAAATTAACAGGGTCTGAAGCTTTCTTT. Residues: CASNKLTGSEAFF.